One and the same sample provided the 14 T cell receptor beta chains below, sequenced in a study of metastatic and nonmetastatic thyroid tumors. Patients underwent thyroid surgery, and none had received any treatment before it. TCRdb reanalyzed the PCR reads via MiXCR. The sample consists of just over 7,500 clones, roughly a quarter of them appearing once. Sequencing was performed on adjacent normal tissue. The receptor set was obtained from a female donor with papillary thyroid cancer or a benign thyroid nodule (not recorded which). Some clones in this sample may be carry-over from other donors' samples.

This clone was observed many times. This chain uses TRBV7-2 with TRBJ1-4; D gene unclear. This CDR3 contains 11 residues. Trimming removed 4 bases from V and 9 bases from J, with 6 bases in between. CDR1 is SGHTA, CDR2 FQGNSA, per germline. This CDR3 is CASSSGQKLFF. CDR3 bases: TGTGCCAGCAGCTCCGGGCAAAAACTGTTTTTT.

This clone was seen many times. The chain couples TRBV5-6 to TRBJ2-4; D gene unclear. This CDR3 has 14 residues. From germline, CDR1 is SGHDT and CDR2 YYEEEE. V dropped 4 bases and J dropped 0 bases, with 8 bases sitting between them. In nucleotides, the CDR3 is TGTGCCAGCAGCCCCAGTCTAGCCAAAAACATTCAGTACTTC. Protein: CASSPSLAKNIQYF.

This sequence joins TRBV12-3 or TRBV12-4 and TRBJ2-7; TRBD2 agrees at 9 bases. J gave up 5 bases and V 6 bases, and 8 bases lay outside the gene matches. This CDR3 is built from 14 residues. The CDR3 nucleotides read TGTGCCAGCAGCAAATCCGGGACTAGCAACGAGCAGTACGTC. Protein: CASSKSGTSNEQYV.

Relative to its sample, this clone is medium-sized (0.01 to 0.1%). The chain uses TRBV19 and TRBJ1-5; tentative D call: TRBD1 (5 bases). The germline V gene encodes CDR1 LNHDA and CDR2 SQIVND (reference sequence). The CDR3 totals 13 residues. V lost 7 bases and J 4 bases, leaving 11 bases between the germline ends. CDR3 in DNA: TGTGCCAGTACGGGGACCACGAATCAGCCCCAGCATTTT. This sequence encodes CASTGTTNQPQHF.

In its sample, this clone was seen a few times. A read error may produce the germline difference seen at one junction end. The chain recombines TRBV28 with TRBJ1-2; D is undetermined. This CDR3 is 15 amino acids long. Germline V gene sequence: CDR1 MDHEN, CDR2 SYDVKM. The CDR3 loop is CASRRKGRQTYGCTF. DNA for the CDR3: TGTGCCAGCAGAAGGAAAGGAAGACAAACCTATGGCTGCACCTTC.

With regard to this clone: At one of its ends the junction is not consistent with the germline gene, which may arise from a read error. V is TRBV6-2 or TRBV6-3 and J is TRBJ2-5; D uncertain. CDR1 and CDR2 (germline): MNHEY, SVGEGT. The CDR3 has 14 residues. This CDR3 reads CASSFRMDPETQYF. The DNA for the CDR3 is TGTGCTAGCAGTTTCCGCATGGACCCAGAGACCCAGTACTTC.

This clone is labeled medium-sized. V and J are TRBV6-1 and TRBJ1-4, with 9 bases identical to TRBD1. The CDR3 is made up of 14 amino acids. CDR1 and CDR2 (germline): MNHNS, SASEGT. V gave up 5 bases and J gave up 8 bases; unmatched junction bases: 6. Written as DNA, the CDR3 is TGTGCCAGCAGTTTACAGGGGGCGAGAGAAAAACTGTTTTTT. Protein: CASSLQGAREKLFF.

Worth noting for this clone: One end of the junction does not line up with germline, which may come from a read error. The CDR3 sequence: CAISRYGTDEQYF. The CDR3 bases are TGTGCCATCAGCCGGTACGGAACCGACGAGCAGTACTTC. The gene calls are TRBV3-1 and TRBJ2-7, with D unclear. CDR3 length: 13 residues. From germline, CDR1 is LGHDT and CDR2 YNNKEL (reference sequence).

This clone was recorded many times. A much larger clone lies one base from this, so it may be a read error. The same CDR3 also results from other DNA sequences found in this sample. The V call is TRBV7-9, the J call TRBJ2-1; 7 nucleotides agree with TRBD1. There are 15 residues in the CDR3. The germline gives CDR1 SEHNR, CDR2 FQNEAQ (reference sequence). V lost 5 bases, J lost 7 bases, and 11 bases stayed unmatched. CDR3 loop: CASSLIDGQDNEQFF. The CDR3 DNA sequence: TGTGCCAGCAGCCTGATAGATGGACAGGATAATGAGCAGTTCTTC.

Details on this clone: An end of the junction differs from the germline gene, which may be a read error. The chain combines TRBV3-1 with TRBJ1-1; D possibly corresponds to TRBD1 (5 bases). From germline, CDR1 is LGHDT and CDR2 YNNKEL (reference sequence). This CDR3 contains 12 residues. The CDR3 DNA follows: TGTGCCAGTACAGGCCTGAACACTGAAGTTTTCTTT. The encoded protein is CASTGLNTEVFF.

This sequence joins TRBV2 and TRBJ2-1, with 10 bases identical to TRBD1. The CDR3 length is 14 residues. Germline lookup yields CDR1 SNHLY and CDR2 FYNNEI. With 6 bases clipped from V and 8 bases from J, the junction kept 7 bases outside the gene matches. This CDR3 is CASRDGQGVDEQFF. CDR3 in DNA: TGTGCCAGCAGGGATGGACAGGGGGTGGATGAGCAGTTCTTC.

V is TRBV6-1 and J is TRBJ2-5; the D gene is possibly TRBD1 (5 bases). Deletions cut 5 bases from V and 4 bases from J, with 14 bases between. CDR1 and CDR2 from the germline V gene are MNHNS and SASEGT. There are 14 residues in the CDR3. The CDR3 nucleotides are TGTGCCAGCAGTCATCTCAGGGATGGAGAGACCCAGTACTTC. Its protein product is CASSHLRDGETQYF.

This clone was observed a handful of times. The chain links TRBV6-1 to TRBJ1-3, with unresolved D. V shed 6 bases and J shed 3 bases, with 15 bases lying between them. From germline, CDR1 is MNHNS and CDR2 SASEGT. CDR3 size: 15 residues. CDR3 coding DNA: TGTGCCAGCAGCTCCCGAGCAGAATGTGGAAACACCATATATTTT. Translated: CASSSRAECGNTIYF.

This clone is categorized as medium-sized. The chain combines TRBV29-1 with TRBJ2-7; 7 bases agree with TRBD2. The length of the CDR3 is 14 residues. The germline CDR1 and CDR2 sequences are SQVTM and ANQGSEA. The junction had 4 bases not matched to a gene; V was cut back by 0 bases and J by 2 bases. Here the CDR3 reads CSVEDGSGTYEQYF. The CDR3 DNA reads as TGCAGCGTTGAAGATGGAAGCGGGACCTACGAGCAGTACTTC.